The 22 T cell receptor beta chains below were found in one sample sequenced in a study of T cell responses to AZD1222 COVID-19 vaccine. Method: immunoSEQ multiplex PCR; TCRdb's copy keeps in-frame clones and lacks some. The data hold about 85,000 clones, with around nine tenths observed a single time. Sequencing used peripheral blood, obtained on day 0 of AZD1222 vaccination. The origin of the receptors is an adult in good health.

V and J are TRBV6-5 and TRBJ2-1; D uncertain. The V and J ends lost 2 bases and 4 bases respectively, with 6 bases between them. The CDR3 is 13 residues long. Germline CDR1 is MNHEY and CDR2 is SVGAGI. DNA for the CDR3: TGTGCCAGCAGTTACGAATATTACAATGAGCAGTTCTTC. It is translated as CASSYEYYNEQFF.

The gene calls are TRBV7-9 and TRBJ2-7; the D is unclear. Trimming removed 1 base from V and 7 bases from J, with 8 bases in between. The CDR3 loop spans 12 amino acids. Germline-derived CDR1 and CDR2 are SEHNR and FQNEAQ (reference sequence). The CDR3 coding sequence is TGTGCCAGCAGCTTAGACGTAGGGGAGCAGTACTTC. Its protein is CASSLDVGEQYF.

This clone was detected only once. The rearrangement links TRBV2 to TRBJ2-2; D unclear. This CDR3 has 15 amino acids. CDR1 and CDR2 (germline): SNHLY, FYNNEI. The V and J ends lost 7 bases and 4 bases respectively, with 16 bases between them. Here the CDR3 DNA reads TGTGCCAGCATTGGCCCCATCCACAGCACCGGGGAGCTGTTTTTT. Translated: CASIGPIHSTGELFF. The full variable domain, completed using reference TRBV2 and TRBJ2-2, is EPEVTQTPSHQVTQMGQEVILRCVPISNHLYFYWYRQILGQKVEFLVSFYNNEISEKSEIFDDQFSVERPDGSNFTLKIRSTKLEDSAMYFCASIGPIHSTGELFFGEGSRLTVL.

The chain is built from TRBV2 and TRBJ2-7, with D unresolved. Trimming cost V 5 bases and J 7 bases, with 12 bases left between them. The CDR3 loop spans 12 amino acids. Per the germline V gene, CDR1 is SNHLY and CDR2 is FYNNEI. CDR3 sequence reads: CASSSNNGEQYF. For the CDR3, the DNA is TGTGCCAGCAGTAGTAACAATGGGGAGCAGTACTTC.

The chain joins TRBV4-3 to TRBJ2-2; 8 bases line up with TRBD2. Looked up from germline, CDR1 is LGHNA and CDR2 is YSLEER. With 0 bases clipped from V and 4 bases from J, the junction kept 4 bases outside the gene matches. The CDR3 covers 16 residues. The CDR3 DNA reads TGCGCCAGCAGCCAAGAGAGCGGGGGTGGCACCGGGGAGCTGTTTTTT. It yields the protein CASSQESGGGTGELFF.

The rearrangement links TRBV11-2 to TRBJ1-6; maybe TRBD1 (5 bases). Germline V lookup: CDR1 SGHAT, CDR2 FQNNGV. This CDR3 contains 15 residues. V lost 4 bases, J lost 5 bases, and 12 bases lay in between. The chain's CDR3 is CASSYQWGNNSPLHF. CDR3 DNA: TGTGCCAGCAGCTACCAGTGGGGGAATAATTCACCCCTCCACTTT. Based on the CDR3 plus reference TRBV11-2 and TRBJ1-6, the full variable domain is EAGVAQSPRYKIIEKRQSVAFWCNPISGHATLYWYQQILGQGPKLLIQFQNNGVVDDSQLPKDRFSAERLKGVDSTLKIQPAKLEDSAVYLCASSYQWGNNSPLHFGNGTRLTVT.

The chain joins TRBV14 to TRBJ2-3; no clear D. The CDR3 runs to 14 residues. CDR1 is SGHDN and CDR2 is FVKESK in the germline V gene. The V gene lost 4 bases and the J gene lost 0 bases, with 8 bases spanning the gap. This CDR3 is CASSLTRSTDTQYF. The CDR3 DNA reads TGTGCCAGCAGCCTCACCCGTAGCACAGATACGCAGTATTTT.

The chain carries TRBV4-3 and TRBJ1-6; 8 bases are shared with TRBD1. The CDR3 sequence is 19 residues long. CDR1 is LGHNA and CDR2 is YSLEER in the germline V gene. Trimming took 0 bases from V and 0 from J; bases not matched to a gene: 7. This chain's CDR3 is CASSQDRAGGSSYNSPLHF. CDR3 bases: TGCGCCAGCAGCCAAGATCGGGCAGGGGGCAGCTCCTATAATTCACCCCTCCACTTT.

This chain links TRBV24-1 with TRBJ2-2, with D possibly being TRBD1 or TRBD2 (5 bases each). There are 13 residues in the CDR3. V lost 3 bases and J 6 bases, leaving 7 bases between the germline ends. CDR1 is KGHDR, CDR2 SFDVKD, per germline. This CDR3 is CATSDRGAGELFF. The CDR3 DNA follows: TGTGCCACCAGTGATAGAGGGGCCGGGGAGCTGTTTTTT.

The rearrangement links TRBV5-5 to TRBJ1-4; no clear D. The CDR3 has 16 residues. Germline V gives CDR1 SGHKS, CDR2 YYEKEE (reference sequence). Trimming pared 0 bases from V and 1 base from J, leaving 10 bases between. The CDR3 DNA follows: TGTGCCAGCAGCTTGGGGGGAACGATAACTAATGAAAAACTGTTTTTT. Its translation is CASSLGGTITNEKLFF. The whole variable domain, filled in from reference TRBV5-5 and TRBJ1-4, reads DAGVTQSPTHLIKTRGQQVTLRCSPISGHKSVSWYQQVLGQGPQFIFQYYEKEERGRGNFPDRFSARQFPNYSSELNVNALLLGDSALYLCASSLGGTITNEKLFFGSGTQLSVL.

The chain has TRBV6-5 and TRBJ1-5; no definite D call. This CDR3 comprises 15 residues. V dropped 4 bases and J dropped 0 bases, with 10 bases sitting between them. Germline loops: CDR1 MNHEY, CDR2 SVGAGI. CDR3 amino acids: CASSLTSYSNQPQHF. Written as DNA, the CDR3 is TGTGCCAGCAGTTTGACATCCTATAGCAATCAGCCCCAGCATTTT.

Only a few counts were recorded for this clone. The rearrangement uses TRBV15 and TRBJ2-7; D not certain. The CDR3 has 15 amino acids. CDR1 is LNHNV, CDR2 YYDKDF, per germline (reference sequence). Trimming stripped 0 bases from V and 2 bases from J, with 11 bases between. The chain's CDR3 is CATSRDRQKAYEQYF. The CDR3 DNA reads as TGTGCCACCAGCAGAGACCGGCAGAAAGCCTACGAGCAGTACTTC.

This sequence joins TRBV10-3 and TRBJ2-7, with D tentatively TRBD1 or TRBD2 (6 bases each). With 3 bases removed from V and 3 bases from J, the gap between germline ends came to 12 bases. The CDR3 runs 14 residues. The germline V gene has CDR1 ENHRY and CDR2 SYGVKD. This CDR3 reads CAISEGGSNYEQYF. CDR3 DNA: TGTGCCATCAGTGAAGGGGGGTCTAACTACGAGCAGTACTTC.

This chain joins TRBV19 and TRBJ2-5; D gene ambiguous. The ends were cut back, 6 bases at V and 3 bases at J, with 17 bases in the middle. The CDR3 has 15 residues. CDR1 and CDR2 from the germline V gene are LNHDA and SQIVND (reference sequence). Here the CDR3 DNA reads TGTGCCAGTAGCCCCCCTCGTGGATTAGAAGAGACCCAGTACTTC. Protein product: CASSPPRGLEETQYF.

The rearrangement uses TRBV19 and TRBJ1-2; D not certain. CDR1 and CDR2 from the germline V gene are LNHDA and SQIVND (reference sequence). With 4 bases removed from V and 7 bases from J, the gap between germline ends came to 10 bases. This CDR3 has 12 amino acids. The CDR3 spells CASSTNLGGYTF. The CDR3 DNA sequence: TGTGCCAGTAGTACTAACCTCGGTGGCTACACCTTC.

This clone was detected only once. The rearrangement joins TRBV10-2 to TRBJ1-4; 12 positions agree with TRBD1. The V segment lost 4 bases and the J segment 8 bases; nucleotides outside the gene matches: 8. Germline values: CDR1 WSHSY, CDR2 SAAADI. CDR3 length equals 16 residues. CDR3 sequence reads: CASSGGQGASIEKLFF. Written as DNA, the CDR3 is TGCGCCAGCAGTGGGGGACAGGGGGCTTCTATCGAAAAACTGTTTTTT.

The chain has TRBV5-1 and TRBJ2-1; TRBD2 might be the D (5 bases). The CDR3 length is 13 residues. Germline assignment: CDR1 SGHRS and CDR2 YFSETQ. V was clipped by 4 bases and J by 8 bases, with 13 bases between them. In DNA, the CDR3 is TGCGCCAGCAGCATGCAGAGGGATCATGAGCAGTTCTTC. It translates to CASSMQRDHEQFF.

The chain carries TRBV10-3 and TRBJ2-1; possibly TRBD2 for D (6 bases). CDR3 length: 14 amino acids. CDR1 and CDR2 (germline): ENHRY, SYGVKD. V gave up 6 bases and J gave up 5 bases, with 14 bases separating them. CDR3 amino acids: CAIRRDANNNEQFF. In DNA, the CDR3 is TGTGCCATCAGGCGGGACGCAAACAACAATGAGCAGTTCTTC.

The chain joins TRBV7-9 to TRBJ2-1, with D unclear. The V and J ends lost 1 base and 8 bases respectively, with 18 bases between them. From germline, CDR1 is SEHNR and CDR2 FQNEAQ (reference sequence). The CDR3 runs to 16 residues. CDR3 nucleotides: TGTGCCAGCAGCTTAGAAGGACGAGCGAGTATGGATGAGCAGTTCTTC. Residues: CASSLEGRASMDEQFF.

This sequence joins TRBV6-2 or TRBV6-3 and TRBJ1-1; D is unclear. This CDR3 has 11 residues. V lost 5 bases and J lost 6, with 7 bases in between. The germline V gene encodes CDR1 MNHEY and CDR2 SVGEGT. Written as DNA, the CDR3 is TGTGCCAGCAGTCGGGTGGCTGAAGCTTTCTTT. It is translated as CASSRVAEAFF.

The chain links TRBV7-9 to TRBJ2-7, with D perhaps assigned TRBD1 or TRBD2 (5 bases each). Trimming shortened V by 5 bases and J by 7 bases, and 12 bases separated the two germline ends. CDR3 length: 12 amino acids. CDR1 SEHNR and CDR2 FQNEAQ come from the germline V gene (reference sequence). CDR3 sequence: CASSLGGGEQYF. The CDR3 DNA reads TGTGCCAGCAGCCTAGGTGGGGGAGAGCAGTACTTC.

The chain carries TRBV5-1 and TRBJ1-1; TRBD1 matches 7 bases. Germline V CDR1 and CDR2: SGHRS, YFSETQ. CDR3 length equals 17 residues. J was trimmed by 1 base and V by 4 bases; bases with no gene match: 13. For the CDR3, the DNA is TGCGCCAGCAGCCGGGACAGAAGATTCCCACAGAACACTGAAGCTTTCTTT. It translates to CASSRDRRFPQNTEAFF.